This T cell receptor (beta chain) was documented in a study of blood T cell repertoires in COVID-19. Profiled with immunoSEQ multiplex PCR; TCRdb holds only in-frame clones, not every one. The table shows approximately 220,000 clones, with 81% occurring only once. Germline-derived CDR1 and CDR2 are SGHRS and YFSETQ. With 4 bases removed from V and 4 bases from J, the gap between germline ends came to 17 bases. CDR3 length: 15 residues. The receptor was derived from a woman of 80 years or more with acute or convalescent COVID-19. The rearrangement uses TRBV5-1 and TRBJ1-2, with a tentative D call TRBD1 (6 bases). Sample: peripheral blood. This CDR3 reads CASSLSQGLSYGYTF. The CDR3 region has the DNA TGCGCCAGCAGCCTCTCCCAGGGGTTGAGCTATGGCTACACCTTC.